This record covers a single TCR beta chain. As originally analysed: Amplified reference gene primers provided the basis for estimating nucleated cell counts. This table comes from immunoSEQ multiplex PCR, and its TCRdb copy is limited to in-frame clones, with some not included. From that table come the V and J calls and clone size; the DNA was used to work out D and trimming. The sample yields a few hundred thousand clones, 88% seen once. This sample was taken from a study of blood T cell repertoires in COVID-19. Background on the study: The United States, Italy and Spain provided the acute and convalescent COVID-19 samples.

The CDR3 spans 16 residues. This receptor was taken from an elderly man with acute or convalescent COVID-19. The chain has TRBV21-1 and TRBJ1-4; the DNA was not compared with TRBD1, the D call given in the table. TRBV21-1 is tagged as a pseudogene. Sequenced input: peripheral blood. The CDR3 protein is CASSKGSDRDNEKLFF. DNA of the CDR3: TGTGCCAGCAGCAAAGGATCGGACAGGGATAATGAAAAACTGTTTTTT.